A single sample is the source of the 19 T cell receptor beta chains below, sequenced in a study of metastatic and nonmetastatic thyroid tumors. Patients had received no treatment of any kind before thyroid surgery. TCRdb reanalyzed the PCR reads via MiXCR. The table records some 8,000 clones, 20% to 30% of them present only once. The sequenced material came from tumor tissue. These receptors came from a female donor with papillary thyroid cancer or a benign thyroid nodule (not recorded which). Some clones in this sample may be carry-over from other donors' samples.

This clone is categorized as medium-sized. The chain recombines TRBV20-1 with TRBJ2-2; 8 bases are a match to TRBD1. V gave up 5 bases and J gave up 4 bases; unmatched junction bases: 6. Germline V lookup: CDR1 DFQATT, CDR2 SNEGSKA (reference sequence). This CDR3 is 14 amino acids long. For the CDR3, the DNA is TGCAGTGCTCCAAGGACAGGGACCACCGGGGAGCTGTTTTTT. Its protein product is CSAPRTGTTGELFF.

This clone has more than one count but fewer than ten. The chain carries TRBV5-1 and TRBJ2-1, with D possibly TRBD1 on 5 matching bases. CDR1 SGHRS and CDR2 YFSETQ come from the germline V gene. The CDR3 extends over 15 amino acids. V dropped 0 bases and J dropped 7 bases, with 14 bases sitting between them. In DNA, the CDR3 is TGCGCCAGCAGCTTGGGTCAGGGTCTCTGGAATGAGCAGTTCTTC. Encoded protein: CASSLGQGLWNEQFF. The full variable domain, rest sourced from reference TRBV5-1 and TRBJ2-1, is KAGVTQTPRYLIKTRGQQVTLSCSPISGHRSVSWYQQTPGQGLQFLFEYFSETQRNKGNFPGRFSGRQFSNSRSEMNVSTLELGDSALYLCASSLGQGLWNEQFFGPGTRLTVL.

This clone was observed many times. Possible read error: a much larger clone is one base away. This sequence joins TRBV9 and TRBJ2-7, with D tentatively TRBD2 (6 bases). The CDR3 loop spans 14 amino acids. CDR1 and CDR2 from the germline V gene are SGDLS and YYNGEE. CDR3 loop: CANSVGGYTYEQYF. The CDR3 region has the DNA TGTGCCAACAGCGTCGGGGGTTATACCTACGAGCAGTACTTC.

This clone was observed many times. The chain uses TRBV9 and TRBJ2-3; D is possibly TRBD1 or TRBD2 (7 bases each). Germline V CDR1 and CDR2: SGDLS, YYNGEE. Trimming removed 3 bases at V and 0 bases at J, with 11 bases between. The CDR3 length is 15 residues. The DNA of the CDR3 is TGTGCCAGCAGCGAGCGGGGACAGAGCACAGATACGCAGTATTTT. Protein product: CASSERGQSTDTQYF.

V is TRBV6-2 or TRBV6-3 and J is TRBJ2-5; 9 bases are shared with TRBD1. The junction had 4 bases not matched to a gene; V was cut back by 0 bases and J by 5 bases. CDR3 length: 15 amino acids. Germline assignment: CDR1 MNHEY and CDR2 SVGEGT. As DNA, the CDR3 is TGTGCCAGCAGTTACTCGGGACAGGGAGGGGAGACCCAGTACTTC. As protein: CASSYSGQGGETQYF.

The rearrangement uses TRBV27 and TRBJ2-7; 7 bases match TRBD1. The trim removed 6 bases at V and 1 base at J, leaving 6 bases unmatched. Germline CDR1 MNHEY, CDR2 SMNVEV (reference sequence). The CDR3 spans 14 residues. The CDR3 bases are TGTGCCAGCAGCGGACAGGAGAATTCCTACGAGCAGTACTTC. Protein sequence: CASSGQENSYEQYF.

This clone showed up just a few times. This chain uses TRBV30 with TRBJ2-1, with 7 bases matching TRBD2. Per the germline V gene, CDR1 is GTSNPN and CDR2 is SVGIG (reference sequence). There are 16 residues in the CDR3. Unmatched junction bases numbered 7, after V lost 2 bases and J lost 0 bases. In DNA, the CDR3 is TGTGCCTGGAGTAAAACTCTAGCGGCCTCCTACAATGAGCAGTTCTTC. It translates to CAWSKTLAASYNEQFF.

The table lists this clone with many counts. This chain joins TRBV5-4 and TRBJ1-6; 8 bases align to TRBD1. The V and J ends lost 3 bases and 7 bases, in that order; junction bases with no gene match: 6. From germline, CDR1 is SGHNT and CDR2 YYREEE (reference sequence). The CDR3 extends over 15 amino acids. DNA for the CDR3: TGTGCCAGCAGCTCATTTACAGGGGGAAATTCACCCCTCCACTTT. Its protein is CASSSFTGGNSPLHF.

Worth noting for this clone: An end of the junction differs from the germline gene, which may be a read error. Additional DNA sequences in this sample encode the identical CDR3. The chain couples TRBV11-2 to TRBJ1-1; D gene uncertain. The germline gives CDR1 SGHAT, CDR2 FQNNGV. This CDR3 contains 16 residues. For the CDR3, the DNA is TGTGCCAGCAGCTTTCACGGTTCGGGGTTGAACACTGAAGCCTTCTTT. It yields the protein CASSFHGSGLNTEAFF.

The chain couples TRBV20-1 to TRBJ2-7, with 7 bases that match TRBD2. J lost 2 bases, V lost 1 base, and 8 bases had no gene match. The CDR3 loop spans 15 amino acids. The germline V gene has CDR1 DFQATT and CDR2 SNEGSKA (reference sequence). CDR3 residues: CSARGLTGTTYEQYF. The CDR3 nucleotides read TGCAGTGCTAGAGGCCTCACCGGGACTACCTACGAGCAGTACTTC.

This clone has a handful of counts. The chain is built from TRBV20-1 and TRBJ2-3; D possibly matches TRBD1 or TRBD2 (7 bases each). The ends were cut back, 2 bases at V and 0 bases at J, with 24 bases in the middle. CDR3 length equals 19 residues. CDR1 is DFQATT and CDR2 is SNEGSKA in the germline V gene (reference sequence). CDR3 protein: CSARLAVGRGPASTDTQYF. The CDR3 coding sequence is TGCAGTGCTAGACTAGCGGTGGGGAGGGGGCCGGCCAGCACAGATACGCAGTATTTT.

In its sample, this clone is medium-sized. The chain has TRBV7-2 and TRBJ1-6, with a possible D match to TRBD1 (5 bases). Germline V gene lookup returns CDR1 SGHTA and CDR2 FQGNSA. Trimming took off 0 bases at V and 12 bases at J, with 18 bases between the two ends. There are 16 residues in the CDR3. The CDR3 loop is CASSLAGGPRNLPLHF. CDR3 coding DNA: TGTGCCAGCAGCTTAGCTGGGGGTCCCCGTAACCTACCCCTCCACTTT.

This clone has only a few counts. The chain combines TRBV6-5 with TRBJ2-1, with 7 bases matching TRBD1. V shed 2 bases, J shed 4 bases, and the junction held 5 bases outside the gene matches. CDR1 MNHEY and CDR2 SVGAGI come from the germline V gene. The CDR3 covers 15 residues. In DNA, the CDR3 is TGTGCCAGCAGTTACAGGGGGCGAAGGTACAATGAGCAGTTCTTC. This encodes CASSYRGRRYNEQFF.

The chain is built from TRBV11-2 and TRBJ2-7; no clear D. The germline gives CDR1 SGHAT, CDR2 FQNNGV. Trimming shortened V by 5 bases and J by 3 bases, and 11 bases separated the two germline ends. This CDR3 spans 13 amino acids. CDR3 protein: CASSSTPSYEQYF. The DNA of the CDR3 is TGTGCCAGCAGCAGTACCCCAAGCTACGAGCAGTACTTC.

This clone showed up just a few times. The DNA for the CDR3 is TGTGCCAGCAGTTACTCTAGAGGGGGGAACACTGAAGCTTTCTTT. Encoded protein: CASSYSRGGNTEAFF. The chain joins TRBV28 to TRBJ1-1; D might be TRBD1 (6 bases). The V end was cut by 4 bases, the J end by 1 base, with 13 bases between. There are 15 residues in the CDR3. CDR1 is MDHEN and CDR2 is SYDVKM in the germline V gene.

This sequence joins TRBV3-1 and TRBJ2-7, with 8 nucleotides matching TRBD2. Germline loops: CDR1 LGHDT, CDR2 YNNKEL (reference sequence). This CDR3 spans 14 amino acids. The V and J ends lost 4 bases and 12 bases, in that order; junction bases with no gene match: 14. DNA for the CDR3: TGTGCCAGCAGCCGACCCGGTAACTCGGGGGGGAGGTACTTC. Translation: CASSRPGNSGGRYF.

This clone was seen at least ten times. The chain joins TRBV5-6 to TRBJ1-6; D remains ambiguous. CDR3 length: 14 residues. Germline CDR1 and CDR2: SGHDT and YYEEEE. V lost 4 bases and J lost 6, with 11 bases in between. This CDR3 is CASSPGNVNSPLHF. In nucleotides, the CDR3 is TGTGCCAGCAGCCCCGGGAATGTTAATTCACCCCTCCACTTT.

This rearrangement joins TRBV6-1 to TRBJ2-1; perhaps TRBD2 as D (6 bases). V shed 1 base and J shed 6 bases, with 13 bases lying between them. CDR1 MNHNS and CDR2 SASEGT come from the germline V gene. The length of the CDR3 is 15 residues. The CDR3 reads CASSEGSVGGNEQFF. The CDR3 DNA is TGTGCCAGCAGTGAAGGGAGCGTGGGGGGCAATGAGCAGTTCTTC.

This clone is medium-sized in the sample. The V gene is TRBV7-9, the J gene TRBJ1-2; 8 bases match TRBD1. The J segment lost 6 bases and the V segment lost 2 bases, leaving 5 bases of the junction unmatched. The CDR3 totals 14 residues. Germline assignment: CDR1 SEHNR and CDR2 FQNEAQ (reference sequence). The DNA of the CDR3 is TGTGCCAGCAGCTTACTGACAGGGGCTAATGGCTACACCTTC. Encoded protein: CASSLLTGANGYTF.